The clone carrying this T cell receptor (beta chain) was observed a few times. Its antigen is currently unknown. Sequencing was performed with immunoSEQ multiplex PCR; in TCRdb, only in-frame clones are kept and a portion is missing. This sample has around 3,600 clones, with over 55% found just once. This sample was included in a study of graft-versus-host responses after intestinal transplantation. The overall study: Recipients received multivisceral, liver-intestinal, or isolated intestinal transplants. For around three years after anti-thymocyte globulin induction, all recipients took tacrolimus and steroids. General study results and limits: Elevated graft-versus-host to host-versus-graft clonal ratios in allografts were recorded for patients with graft-donor T cell macrochimerism. Investigators detected GvH clones in recipient marrow, with some emerging earlier in ileum or blood.

Intraepithelial lymphocytes and lamina propria lymphocytes were released through processing of graft tissue. Per the germline V gene, CDR1 is SQVTM and CDR2 is ANQGSEA. Between the trimmed V and J ends, which lost 2 bases and 5 bases, there was a span of 9 bases. CDR3 length: 12 residues. The chain has TRBV29-1 and TRBJ1-2, with D uncertain. Source: ileum tissue, taken about 1,000 days after intestinal transplantation. This TCR derives from a human patient who received an intestinal transplant, so some T cells may come from the graft donor. The CDR3 DNA is TGCAGCGTTGAAACAGAGAGATATGGCTACACCTTC. The encoded protein is CSVETERYGYTF. Full variable domain (missing parts from reference TRBV29-1 and TRBJ1-2): SAVISQKPSRDICQRGTSLTIQCQVDSQVTMMFWYRQQPGQSLTLIATANQGSEATYESGFVIDKFPISRPNLTFSTLTVSNMSPEDSSIYLCSVETERYGYTFGSGTRLTVV.